Following are 30 T cell receptor beta chains from one sample sequenced in a study of T cell repertoires in cytomegalovirus infection. TCRdb itself ran the reads through MiXCR, one entry per CDR3 protein. The table records about 140,000 distinct CDR3 sequences, about 6.5% of them present only once. Sequencing was done on a sample of PBMCs. These receptors came from a human donor in good health (CMV status not recorded). Some clones in this sample may be carry-over from other donors' samples.

This clonotype was observed a few times. The V and J genes are TRBV4-1 and TRBJ1-6, with D perhaps TRBD1 (5 bases). V shed 1 base and J shed 9 bases, with 13 bases lying between them. The germline V gene encodes CDR1 MGHRA and CDR2 YSYEKL. This CDR3 has 15 amino acids. The CDR3 loop reads CASSQGPGRFSPLHF. CDR3 DNA sequence: TGCGCCAGCAGCCAAGGACCGGGACGCTTTTCACCCCTCCACTTT.

This clonotype occurred many times. V is TRBV7-2 and J is TRBJ2-1; TRBD1 agrees at 8 bases. This CDR3 spans 15 amino acids. Trimming cost V 5 bases and J 3 bases; bases outside gene matches: 6. Germline CDR1 reads SGHTA; CDR2 reads FQGNSA. This chain's CDR3 is CASSHDRGLYNEQFF. The DNA of the CDR3 is TGTGCCAGCAGCCACGACAGGGGCCTCTACAATGAGCAGTTCTTC.

A few counts support this clonotype. The chain's CDR3 is CSARDMTRSSYEQYF. The CDR3 nucleotides read TGCAGTGCTAGAGATATGACCCGCTCCTCCTACGAGCAGTACTTC. The rearrangement links TRBV20-1 to TRBJ2-7; D is undetermined. Germline V CDR1 and CDR2: DFQATT, SNEGSKA (reference sequence). The CDR3 length is 15 residues. V lost 0 bases and J 0 bases, leaving 12 bases between the germline ends.

This clonotype was observed at least ten times. A much bigger clone sits one base away, suggesting this may be a read error. This rearrangement joins TRBV7-9 to TRBJ1-2; D may be TRBD1 (5 bases). Trimming removed 1 base from V and 4 bases from J, with 7 bases in between. The CDR3 runs to 13 residues. Germline values: CDR1 SEHNR, CDR2 FQNEAQ (reference sequence). The CDR3 DNA sequence: TGTGCCAGCAGCTTAGGGGGGAGCTATGGCTACACCTTC. It codes for CASSLGGSYGYTF.

This clonotype has ten or more counts. As DNA, the CDR3 is TGTGCCAGCAGCTTCCTAGACAGGGGGCCCTACGAGCAGTACTTC. As protein: CASSFLDRGPYEQYF. This chain links TRBV7-2 with TRBJ2-7; 10 nucleotides match TRBD1. This CDR3 is built from 15 residues. Per the germline V gene, CDR1 is SGHTA and CDR2 is FQGNSA. V lost 3 bases and J lost 2; bases outside the gene matches: 4.

This clonotype has just a few counts. The V and J genes are TRBV7-2 and TRBJ1-6, with D unresolved. The germline gives CDR1 SGHTA, CDR2 FQGNSA. The V gene lost 3 bases and the J gene lost 8 bases, with 8 bases spanning the gap. CDR3 length: 13 residues. DNA for the CDR3: TGTGCCAGCAGCTTTCGTCGGGATTCACCCCTCCACTTT. It translates to CASSFRRDSPLHF.

This clonotype showed up many times. The chain combines TRBV7-9 with TRBJ2-7; maybe TRBD2 (6 bases). Germline assignment: CDR1 SEHNR and CDR2 FQNEAQ (reference sequence). V lost 5 bases, J lost 2 bases, and 22 bases lay in between. The length of the CDR3 is 17 residues. The CDR3 nucleotides read TGTGCCAGCAGCCTTAACCCTTTCGGGACTCAACCCTACGAGCAGTACTTC. Its translation is CASSLNPFGTQPYEQYF.

This rearrangement joins TRBV5-1 to TRBJ2-3; D is possibly TRBD1 or TRBD2 (6 bases each). CDR1 is SGHRS and CDR2 is YFSETQ in the germline V gene. The CDR3 is 15 amino acids. Trimming took 4 bases from V and 2 from J, leaving 14 bases between them. CDR3 nucleotide sequence: TGCGCCAGCAGCCCTCGGGGGCCCTCCACAGATACGCAGTATTTT. Its translation: CASSPRGPSTDTQYF.

This clonotype occurred many times. This chain uses TRBV6-6 with TRBJ1-2, with TRBD1 as a possible D gene (5 bases). This CDR3 is built from 14 residues. Germline-derived CDR1 and CDR2 are MNHNY and SVGAGI (reference sequence). Between the trimmed V and J ends, which lost 2 bases and 4 bases, there was a span of 11 bases. CDR3 bases: TGTGCCAGCAGTTACGAGGGGCTCCGCTATGGCTACACCTTC. Its translation: CASSYEGLRYGYTF.

This clonotype was recorded many times. The chain recombines TRBV7-2 with TRBJ2-5; D tentatively fits TRBD1 or TRBD2 (5 bases each). CDR3 size: 14 residues. The V end lost 2 bases, the J end lost 5 bases, and 12 bases lay between the germline ends. Germline values: CDR1 SGHTA, CDR2 FQGNSA. This CDR3 reads CASSLRGRSETQYF. The DNA of the CDR3 is TGTGCCAGCAGCTTACGGGGCAGGTCGGAGACCCAGTACTTC.

The V call is TRBV20-1, the J call TRBJ2-7; perhaps TRBD2 as D (5 bases). Germline CDR1 and CDR2: DFQATT and SNEGSKA (reference sequence). This CDR3 is built from 15 residues. Trimming cost V 4 bases and J 2 bases, with 18 bases left between them. The CDR3 DNA sequence: TGCAGTGCTACAATCCCCTCGTGGACTCCCTACGAGCAGTACTTC. Its translation is CSATIPSWTPYEQYF.

This clonotype was seen at least ten times. This chain connects TRBV6-2 or TRBV6-3 to TRBJ2-1; 12 nucleotides line up with TRBD2. CDR1 is MNHEY, CDR2 SVGEGT, per germline. CDR3 size: 14 residues. V trimming: 5 bases; J trimming: 10 bases; junction bases outside the gene matches: 6. The CDR3 is CASSATGTSGEQFF. In DNA, the CDR3 is TGTGCCAGCAGTGCGACCGGGACTAGCGGGGAGCAGTTCTTC.

This clonotype has at least ten counts. This sequence joins TRBV6-6 and TRBJ2-3, with 9 nucleotides matching TRBD1. The CDR3 sequence is 15 residues long. V lost 5 bases, J lost 5 bases, and 8 bases stayed unmatched. CDR1 MNHNY and CDR2 SVGAGI come from the germline V gene (reference sequence). Here the CDR3 reads CASSVNRGRGDTQYF. DNA for the CDR3: TGTGCCAGCAGTGTCAACAGGGGGCGGGGAGATACGCAGTATTTT.

This clonotype was counted a single time. With a much larger clone just one base away, this may be a read error. V and J are TRBV7-3 and TRBJ2-6; D unclear. The CDR3 extends over 14 amino acids. Deletions cut 7 bases from V and 2 bases from J, with 9 bases between. Germline V lookup: CDR1 SGHTA, CDR2 FQGTGA. Here the CDR3 DNA reads TGTGCCAGCATCCTAAGCCCTGGGGCCAACGTCCTGACTTTC. This translates into CASILSPGANVLTF.

This clonotype occurred a few times. This chain uses TRBV18 with TRBJ2-7; TRBD2 matches 7 bases. Germline V lookup: CDR1 KGHSH, CDR2 LQKENI. CDR3 length: 17 amino acids. The junction had 11 bases not matched to a gene; V was cut back by 1 base and J by 2 bases. CDR3 loop: CASSPRAPGLLTYEQYF. The DNA for the CDR3 is TGTGCCAGCTCACCACGAGCACCGGGACTACTAACCTACGAGCAGTACTTC.

This clonotype was detected ten times or more. The chain combines TRBV5-1 with TRBJ1-2, with unresolved D. The CDR3 is 15 residues long. V lost 5 bases and J lost 5, with 19 bases in between. The germline V gene has CDR1 SGHRS and CDR2 YFSETQ. CDR3 nucleotide sequence: TGCGCCAGCAGTTACGACACCGACGGATTTTATGGCTACACCTTC. This gives the protein CASSYDTDGFYGYTF.

This clonotype appeared a few times. This chain links TRBV29-1 with TRBJ2-3; the D gene is possibly TRBD2 (5 bases). The germline V and J ends were trimmed by 2 bases and 2 bases, with 8 bases remaining between them. CDR1 is SQVTM, CDR2 ANQGSEA, per germline. This CDR3 comprises 13 residues. The CDR3 here is CSVEPGSTDTQYF. CDR3 sequence (DNA): TGCAGCGTTGAACCGGGATCCACAGATACGCAGTATTTT.

This clonotype was recorded at least ten times. The rearrangement uses TRBV10-3 and TRBJ2-2; the match to TRBD2 covers 10 bases. Germline loops: CDR1 ENHRY, CDR2 SYGVKD. V shed 6 bases and J 7 bases; nucleotides not matched to a gene: 11. The CDR3 spans 16 residues. CDR3 loop: CAIRPSAGGRFGELFF. The CDR3 nucleotides read TGTGCCATCAGGCCCTCAGCGGGGGGGCGGTTCGGGGAGCTGTTTTTT.

At least ten counts were recorded for this clonotype. The rearrangement joins TRBV5-8 to TRBJ2-4; no firm D call. Germline assignment: CDR1 SGHTS and CDR2 YDEGEE. The CDR3 contains 17 residues. Trimming took 7 bases from V and 0 from J, leaving 20 bases between them. The CDR3 reads CASVKLGLGSAKNIQYF. In DNA form, the CDR3 reads TGTGCCAGCGTTAAGCTCGGGTTAGGGTCAGCCAAAAACATTCAGTACTTC.

This rearrangement joins TRBV28 to TRBJ1-4; weak D call: TRBD1 (5 bases). The CDR3 is made up of 15 amino acids. The germline gives CDR1 MDHEN, CDR2 SYDVKM. V was cut by 3 bases and J by 7 bases, with 15 bases left in between. The CDR3 bases are TGTGCCAGCAGTTTTTTTAGGGGTAGTGGTGAAAAACTGTTTTTT. It specifies CASSFFRGSGEKLFF.

This clonotype showed up just a few times. V gene TRBV25-1 combines with J gene TRBJ2-7; perhaps TRBD2 as D (5 bases). CDR1 is MGHDK, CDR2 SYGVNS, per germline. CDR3 length: 13 amino acids. V was clipped by 2 bases and J by 7 bases, with 12 bases between them. The CDR3 sequence: CASSEQEVVEQYF. The CDR3, as DNA: TGTGCCAGCAGTGAACAGGAGGTAGTTGAGCAGTACTTC.

This clonotype was picked up many times. The rearrangement uses TRBV7-2 and TRBJ2-3; 11 nucleotides line up with TRBD2. The junction had 18 bases not matched to a gene; V was cut back by 3 bases and J by 1 base. CDR1 is SGHTA, CDR2 FQGNSA, per germline. The CDR3 covers 21 residues. CDR3 coding DNA: TGTGCCAGCAGCTTTTGGGGTGCGGGTAGCGGGGGGGCGAGAGGCACAGATACGCAGTATTTT. Translation: CASSFWGAGSGGARGTDTQYF.

In its sample, this clonotype was seen many times. This chain connects TRBV6-1 to TRBJ2-6; D may be TRBD1 (6 bases). V was shortened by 6 bases and J by 0 bases, with 15 bases between the two germline ends. Looked up from germline, CDR1 is MNHNS and CDR2 is SASEGT. The CDR3 is 17 residues long. The CDR3, as DNA: TGTGCCAGCAGCCAACAGGGACGGATCTCTGGGGCCAACGTCCTGACTTTC. It codes for CASSQQGRISGANVLTF.

This clonotype was counted between two and nine times. The V gene is TRBV10-3, the J gene TRBJ2-5; D not resolved. Germline V CDR1 and CDR2: ENHRY, SYGVKD. The CDR3 runs to 14 residues. The germline V and J ends were trimmed by 3 bases and 2 bases, with 10 bases remaining between them. In DNA, the CDR3 is TGTGCCATCAGTGAACAAGCGCAGCAAGAGACCCAGTACTTC. Its translation is CAISEQAQQETQYF.

This clonotype was seen repeatedly, ten times or more. V usage is TRBV27 and J usage is TRBJ2-7; possibly TRBD1 or TRBD2 for D (5 bases each). V shed 1 base and J shed 5 bases, with 12 bases lying between them. This CDR3 contains 14 residues. The germline V gene has CDR1 MNHEY and CDR2 SMNVEV (reference sequence). CDR3 DNA sequence: TGTGCCAGCAGTTTATTAGGGACGGTCGACGAGCAGTACTTC. It specifies CASSLLGTVDEQYF.

The chain uses TRBV5-6 and TRBJ2-3; D might be TRBD1 (6 bases). Germline V gives CDR1 SGHDT, CDR2 YYEEEE. This CDR3 contains 17 residues. Between the trimmed V and J ends, which lost 4 bases and 3 bases, there was a span of 21 bases. As DNA, the CDR3 is TGTGCCAGCAGCCCCATGAACAGGGTTGGCTGGACAGATACGCAGTATTTT. This translates into CASSPMNRVGWTDTQYF.

This clonotype was observed at least ten times. V usage is TRBV2 and J usage is TRBJ2-5; possibly TRBD2 for D (6 bases). The CDR3 sequence is 15 residues long. The V gene's germline CDR1 is SNHLY and CDR2 FYNNEI. The V end was cut by 4 bases, the J end by 5 bases, with 17 bases between. The CDR3 region has the DNA TGTGCCAGCAGTGCCATAGGGGACTTCAGGGAGACCCAGTACTTC. Amino acids: CASSAIGDFRETQYF. Supplemented by reference TRBV2 and TRBJ2-5, the full variable domain reads EPEVTQTPSHQVTQMGQEVILRCVPISNHLYFYWYRQILGQKVEFLVSFYNNEISEKSEIFDDQFSVERPDGSNFTLKIRSTKLEDSAMYFCASSAIGDFRETQYFGPGTRLLVL.

This clonotype came up many times. The V gene is TRBV7-3, the J gene TRBJ2-5; 9 nucleotides match TRBD1. Looked up from germline, CDR1 is SGHTA and CDR2 is FQGTGA. The V gene end was trimmed by 5 bases and the J gene end by 4 bases; junction bases not matched to a gene: 11. This CDR3 is 16 amino acids long. The CDR3 nucleotides read TGTGCCAGCAGCGTAGGCCGGGACAGGGTTTTAGAGACCCAGTACTTC. Its protein is CASSVGRDRVLETQYF.

This clonotype has ten or more counts. The chain couples TRBV10-2 to TRBJ1-1; D unresolved. The germline V gene has CDR1 WSHSY and CDR2 SAAADI. Trimming left V 0 bases short and J 8 bases short, with 10 bases between. The CDR3 has 13 residues. CDR3 protein: CASSESFITEAFF. The CDR3 nucleotides are TGCGCCAGCAGTGAGTCCTTTATCACAGAAGCTTTCTTT.

This clonotype was recorded at least ten times. The rearrangement uses TRBV28 and TRBJ2-1; 13 positions agree with TRBD2. The germline gives CDR1 MDHEN, CDR2 SYDVKM. The CDR3 is 14 amino acids. J gave up 10 bases and V 4 bases, and 4 bases lay outside the gene matches. The CDR3 coding sequence is TGTGCCAGCAGTTCGGGACTAGCGGGGCGCGAGCAGTTCTTC. Translated: CASSSGLAGREQFF.